One sample yielded the 32 T cell receptor beta chains listed below, sequenced in a study of radiation and T cells in renal cell carcinoma. Time point indicated: blood 2 weeks post-SBRT. Sample treatment: 15 Gy SBRT to primary tumor, nephrectomy 4 weeks later. Libraries were prepared by immunoSEQ multiplex PCR; TCRdb keeps only in-frame clonotypes and omits some of them. The sample has tens of thousands of clones; about 86% are singletons. This material consisted of blood, taken from a patient whose treatment included radiotherapy and nephrectomy. The receptors come from a woman aged 45-65 years with renal cell carcinoma.

This chain's CDR3 is CASGRSDTYEQYF. The DNA for the CDR3 is TGTGCCAGTGGACGATCCGATACCTACGAGCAGTACTTC. The V and J genes are TRBV18 and TRBJ2-7; D unclear. The germline V gene has CDR1 KGHSH and CDR2 LQKENI. The V end was cut by 9 bases, the J end by 2 bases, with 14 bases between. This CDR3 is built from 13 residues.

The chain combines TRBV30 with TRBJ1-6; the D is unclear. The CDR3 contains 13 residues. The ends were cut back, 4 bases at V and 8 bases at J, with 12 bases in the middle. The germline V gene encodes CDR1 GTSNPN and CDR2 SVGIG (reference sequence). The CDR3 sequence is CAWTVGNHSPLHF. CDR3 nucleotides: TGTGCCTGGACTGTCGGGAACCATTCACCCCTCCACTTT. Full variable domain (rest looked up from reference TRBV30 and TRBJ1-6): SQTIHQWPATLVQPVGSPLSLECTVEGTSNPNLYWYRQAAGRGLQLLFYSVGIGQISSEVPQNLSASRPQDRQFILSSKKLLLSDSGFYLCAWTVGNHSPLHFGNGTRLTVT.

The V call is TRBV27, the J call TRBJ1-1, with D maybe TRBD1 (5 bases). Trimming took off 5 bases at V and 2 bases at J, with 12 bases between the two ends. The CDR3 runs 14 residues. CDR1 is MNHEY, CDR2 SMNVEV, per germline (reference sequence). The CDR3 here is CASSHGTENTEAFF. Written as DNA, the CDR3 is TGTGCCAGCAGTCACGGGACGGAAAACACTGAAGCTTTCTTT.

As for this clone: The junction departs from germline at one end; a sequencing error may be responsible. The chain uses TRBV25-1 and TRBJ1-2, with 8 bases matching TRBD1. In germline, CDR1 is MGHDK, CDR2 SYGVNS. The CDR3 covers 11 residues. The CDR3 protein is CASSGRTGTAF. CDR3 bases: TGTGCCAGCAGTGGGCGGACAGGGACAGCCTTC.

This chain connects TRBV5-1 to TRBJ1-1, with 8 bases lining up with TRBD1. From germline, CDR1 is SGHRS and CDR2 YFSETQ. CDR3 size: 15 residues. V was clipped by 4 bases and J by 4 bases; unmatched bases: 9. CDR3 sequence: CASSLWTGTATEAFF. CDR3 coding DNA: TGCGCCAGCAGCCTATGGACAGGGACGGCCACTGAAGCTTTCTTT.

V usage is TRBV9 and J usage is TRBJ1-2; 9 nucleotides align to TRBD1. CDR1 is SGDLS, CDR2 YYNGEE, per germline. The CDR3 has 13 amino acids. V shed 4 bases, J shed 8 bases, and the junction held 6 bases outside the gene matches. The CDR3 spells CASSTGQGDGYTF. The CDR3 DNA follows: TGTGCCAGCAGCACGGGACAGGGAGACGGCTACACCTTC.

This clone was counted a single time. The rearrangement uses TRBV6-1 and TRBJ1-1; D remains ambiguous. The CDR3 sequence is 13 residues long. The germline V and J ends were trimmed by 7 bases and 0 bases, with 9 bases remaining between them. Germline V gene data show CDR1 as MNHNS and CDR2 as SASEGT. The CDR3 coding sequence is TGTGCCAGCAAAGGCACTATGAACACTGAAGCTTTCTTT. Translated, it gives CASKGTMNTEAFF.

The V and J genes are TRBV7-8 and TRBJ2-7; TRBD1 might be the D (6 bases). V was trimmed by 4 bases and J by 0 bases, leaving 13 bases between them. This CDR3 has 15 residues. In germline, CDR1 is SGHVS, CDR2 FQNEAQ. The CDR3 spells CASSSIDRFSYEQYF. CDR3 coding DNA: TGTGCCAGCAGCTCAATTGACAGGTTCTCCTACGAGCAGTACTTC.

The V call is TRBV28, the J call TRBJ1-1; possibly TRBD1 for D (5 bases). The CDR3 runs 12 residues. CDR1 and CDR2 (germline): MDHEN, SYDVKM. V lost 8 bases and J lost 1, with 8 bases in between. The CDR3 spells CASGDPNTEAFF. DNA of the CDR3: TGTGCCAGCGGGGACCCGAACACTGAAGCTTTCTTT.

The chain has TRBV5-6 and TRBJ2-7; 11 positions agree with TRBD2. V lost 2 bases to trimming and J lost 2 bases; unmatched junction nucleotides: 3. Germline V gives CDR1 SGHDT, CDR2 YYEEEE. The CDR3 extends over 15 amino acids. CDR3 bases: TGTGCCAGCAGCTTTGGGACTAGCGGACCCTACGAGCAGTACTTC. Its protein product is CASSFGTSGPYEQYF.

The rearrangement uses TRBV19 and TRBJ1-3, with a weak D call TRBD1 (5 bases). The CDR3 is 15 residues long. V lost 9 bases and J lost 2, with 17 bases in between. Germline CDR1 and CDR2: LNHDA and SQIVND (reference sequence). CDR3 sequence reads: CARRDLGEPGNTIYF. For the CDR3, the DNA is TGTGCCAGACGAGATCTGGGGGAGCCTGGAAACACCATATATTTT.

Written as DNA, the CDR3 is TGTGCCAGCAGTCAAGGTTCGGGGGGGAACACCGGGGAGCTGTTTTTT. Amino acids: CASSQGSGGNTGELFF. This chain links TRBV6-6 with TRBJ2-2; 7 positions match TRBD2. Germline V CDR1 and CDR2: MNHNY, SVGAGI (reference sequence). The J segment lost 1 base and the V segment lost 5 bases, leaving 7 bases of the junction unmatched. This CDR3 has 16 amino acids.

The chain combines TRBV27 with TRBJ1-1; D is unclear. The ends were cut back, 3 bases at V and 7 bases at J, with 12 bases in the middle. The germline CDR1 and CDR2 sequences are MNHEY and SMNVEV (reference sequence). The CDR3 is made up of 13 amino acids. The CDR3 nucleotides read TGTGCCAGCAGTTTGGAGAAGGGTTTTGAAGCTTTCTTT. It codes for CASSLEKGFEAFF.

This rearrangement joins TRBV2 to TRBJ1-2; tentatively, D is TRBD1 (5 bases). CDR1 and CDR2 (germline): SNHLY, FYNNEI. This CDR3 is built from 17 residues. V lost 1 base and J 3 bases, leaving 18 bases between the germline ends. Written as DNA, the CDR3 is TGTGCCAGCAGTGAAGACAGGAATGGGGAACACGACTATGGCTACACCTTC. It encodes CASSEDRNGEHDYGYTF. The whole variable domain, filled in from reference TRBV2 and TRBJ1-2, reads EPEVTQTPSHQVTQMGQEVILRCVPISNHLYFYWYRQILGQKVEFLVSFYNNEISEKSEIFDDQFSVERPDGSNFTLKIRSTKLEDSAMYFCASSEDRNGEHDYGYTFGSGTRLTVV.

The chain couples TRBV21-1 to TRBJ1-5; the DNA was not used to check the table's D call, TRBD1. TRBV21-1 is a listed pseudogene. The CDR3 consists of 15 residues. In DNA, the CDR3 is TGTGCCAGCAGCACAACCACGGACAGAGGGCAGCCCCAGCATTTT. Translating gives CASSTTTDRGQPQHF.

The CDR3 DNA follows: TGTGCCAGCAGCTTAGCCGGTAGGGAAGCTTTCTTT. Protein product: CASSLAGREAFF. This rearrangement joins TRBV7-6 to TRBJ1-1; D not certain. The CDR3 has 12 amino acids. V was clipped by 0 bases and J by 8 bases, with 7 bases between them. The germline gives CDR1 SGHVS, CDR2 FNYEAQ.

This sequence joins TRBV29-1 and TRBJ2-3; D perhaps matches TRBD1 (6 bases). CDR1 is SQVTM and CDR2 is ANQGSEA in the germline V gene. The CDR3 is made up of 13 amino acids. V was pared by 3 bases and J by 2 bases, with 9 bases between. The CDR3 is CSVEGHPTDTQYF. The CDR3 region has the DNA TGCAGCGTTGAGGGACATCCCACAGATACGCAGTATTTT.

The rearrangement joins TRBV9 to TRBJ1-3; no reliable D call. V lost 2 bases and J 3 bases, leaving 15 bases between the germline ends. The CDR3 contains 16 residues. Germline CDR1 reads SGDLS; CDR2 reads YYNGEE. CDR3 residues: CASSVASRRGGNTIYF. The CDR3, as DNA: TGTGCCAGCAGCGTCGCCTCGCGCCGGGGTGGAAACACCATATATTTT.

The chain has TRBV7-9 and TRBJ2-1; D could derive from TRBD1 or TRBD2 (5 bases each). Between the trimmed V and J ends, which lost 5 bases and 3 bases, there was a span of 14 bases. The CDR3 contains 15 residues. Germline V lookup: CDR1 SEHNR, CDR2 FQNEAQ (reference sequence). In DNA form, the CDR3 reads TGTGCCAGCAGCCTTGGGACCGATAACTACAATGAGCAGTTCTTC. It codes for CASSLGTDNYNEQFF. Full variable domain (rest looked up from reference TRBV7-9 and TRBJ2-1): DTGVSQNPRHKITKRGQNVTFRCDPISEHNRLYWYRQTLGQGPEFLTYFQNEAQLEKSRLLSDRFSAERPKGSFSTLEIQRTEQGDSAMYLCASSLGTDNYNEQFFGPGTRLTVL.

The chain carries TRBV4-2 and TRBJ2-7; TRBD2 matches 14 bases. The J segment lost 3 bases and the V segment lost 4 bases, leaving 5 bases of the junction unmatched. CDR1 is LGHNA, CDR2 YNFKEQ, per germline. CDR3 length: 16 residues. CDR3 protein: CASSPIGTSGSYEQYF. CDR3 sequence (DNA): TGTGCCAGCAGCCCGATCGGGACTAGCGGGAGCTACGAGCAGTACTTC.

This chain uses TRBV6-6 with TRBJ1-4; D is unresolved. CDR1 and CDR2 (germline): MNHNY, SVGAGI (reference sequence). The V and J ends lost 4 bases and 8 bases respectively, with 5 bases between them. This CDR3 is 11 amino acids long. CDR3 loop: CASSSAEKLFF. The DNA for the CDR3 is TGTGCCAGCAGTTCTGCCGAAAAACTGTTTTTT.

The rearrangement uses TRBV6-6 and TRBJ2-1; perhaps TRBD2 as D (6 bases). The germline V and J ends were trimmed by 6 bases and 5 bases, with 17 bases remaining between them. The CDR3 is 15 residues long. CDR1 and CDR2 (germline): MNHNY, SVGAGI (reference sequence). CDR3 protein: CASSQSGSSNNEQFF. The CDR3 DNA is TGTGCCAGCAGCCAATCCGGGAGTTCAAACAATGAGCAGTTCTTC.

V gene TRBV6-6 combines with J gene TRBJ1-4; TRBD1 agrees at 12 bases. V gave up 6 bases and J gave up 8 bases; unmatched junction bases: 7. The CDR3 runs to 15 residues. Germline lookup yields CDR1 MNHNY and CDR2 SVGAGI (reference sequence). Written as DNA, the CDR3 is TGTGCCAGCAGATACGGGGACAGGGGGCCCGAAAAACTGTTTTTT. The encoded protein is CASRYGDRGPEKLFF.

On this clone itself: The germline gene is not matched at one end of the junction; a read error may be the cause. This chain connects TRBV29-1 to TRBJ2-5, with 7 nucleotides matching TRBD1. CDR1 is SQVTM and CDR2 is ANQGSEA in the germline V gene. This CDR3 spans 13 amino acids. The CDR3 sequence is CSVEGTAQETQYF. The CDR3 coding sequence is TGCAGCGTGGAAGGGACAGCTCAAGAGACCCAGTACTTC.

The chain combines TRBV5-6 with TRBJ2-5, with 8 bases lining up with TRBD2. This CDR3 comprises 15 residues. CDR1 is SGHDT and CDR2 is YYEEEE in the germline V gene. Germline trimming cut 0 bases from V and 5 bases from J; bases unmatched to any gene: 6. CDR3 residues: CASSLAVAGGETQYF. The DNA of the CDR3 is TGTGCCAGCAGCTTGGCCGTGGCGGGAGGCGAGACCCAGTACTTC.

The chain joins TRBV4-1 to TRBJ2-1; D ambiguous. The CDR3 is made up of 15 amino acids. Between the trimmed V and J ends, which lost 0 bases and 1 base, there was a span of 7 bases. Germline values: CDR1 MGHRA, CDR2 YSYEKL. For the CDR3, the DNA is TGCGCCAGCAGCCAAGAATTTTGGTCCTACAATGAGCAGTTCTTC. Translating it yields CASSQEFWSYNEQFF.

CDR3 in amino acids: CATGGTGVSGANVLTF. Written as DNA, the CDR3 is TGTGCCACCGGGGGGACAGGGGTCTCTGGGGCCAACGTCCTGACTTTC. The V and J genes are TRBV2 and TRBJ2-6; 10 bases map to TRBD1. The V gene end was trimmed by 10 bases and the J gene end by 0 bases; junction bases not matched to a gene: 6. This CDR3 has 16 residues. From germline, CDR1 is SNHLY and CDR2 FYNNEI.

Here the CDR3 DNA reads TGTGCCAGCAGCTCCGGGCTTCTCGGCGGGAATCAGCCCCAGCATTTT. This codes for CASSSGLLGGNQPQHF. The chain links TRBV5-8 to TRBJ1-5; D gene uncertain. CDR1 SGHTS and CDR2 YDEGEE come from the germline V gene. The CDR3 covers 16 residues. V lost 3 bases and J lost 4, with 17 bases in between.

V usage is TRBV5-1 and J usage is TRBJ2-2, with a possible D match to TRBD2 (5 bases). Looked up from germline, CDR1 is SGHRS and CDR2 is YFSETQ. V was pared by 2 bases and J by 6 bases, with 20 bases between. The CDR3 loop spans 17 amino acids. DNA for the CDR3: TGCGCCAGCAGCTTAAAGCGCCGGGGTGGGTCACCCGGGGAGCTGTTTTTT. Its translation: CASSLKRRGGSPGELFF.

The chain joins TRBV19 to TRBJ2-5; no reliable D call. V lost 1 base and J 6 bases, leaving 6 bases between the germline ends. The germline gives CDR1 LNHDA, CDR2 SQIVND (reference sequence). The CDR3 covers 12 residues. CDR3 DNA sequence: TGTGCCAGTAGTATAGGGGAACAGACCCAGTACTTC. Translated: CASSIGEQTQYF.

The chain links TRBV30 to TRBJ2-7; no clear D gene. Germline lookup yields CDR1 GTSNPN and CDR2 SVGIG (reference sequence). The V gene lost 4 bases and the J gene lost 0 bases, with 7 bases spanning the gap. The CDR3 has 12 residues. The DNA of the CDR3 is TGTGCCTGGACACAAATCTCCTACGAGCAGTACTTC. It encodes CAWTQISYEQYF.

The chain carries TRBV28 and TRBJ2-7, with D maybe TRBD2 (5 bases). Germline CDR1 and CDR2: MDHEN and SYDVKM. This CDR3 has 14 residues. V was shortened by 3 bases and J by 2 bases, with 11 bases between the two germline ends. The CDR3 DNA reads TGTGCCAGCAGTTTCGTGATAGCGCCCTACGAGCAGTACTTC. Residues: CASSFVIAPYEQYF.